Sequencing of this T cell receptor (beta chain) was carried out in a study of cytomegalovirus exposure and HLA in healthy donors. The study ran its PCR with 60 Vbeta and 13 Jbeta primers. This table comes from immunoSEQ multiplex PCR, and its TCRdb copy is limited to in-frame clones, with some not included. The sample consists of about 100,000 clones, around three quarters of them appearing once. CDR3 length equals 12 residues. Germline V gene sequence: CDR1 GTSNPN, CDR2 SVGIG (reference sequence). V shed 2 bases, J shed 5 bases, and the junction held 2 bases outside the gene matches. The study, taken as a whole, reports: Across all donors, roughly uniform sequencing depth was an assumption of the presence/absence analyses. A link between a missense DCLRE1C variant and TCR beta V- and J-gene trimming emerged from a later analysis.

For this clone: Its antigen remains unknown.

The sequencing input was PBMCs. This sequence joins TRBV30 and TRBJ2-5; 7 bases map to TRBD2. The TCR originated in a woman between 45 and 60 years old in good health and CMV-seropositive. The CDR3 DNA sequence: TGTGCCTGGAGTAGGGGAGGGGAGACCCAGTACTTC. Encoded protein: CAWSRGGETQYF.